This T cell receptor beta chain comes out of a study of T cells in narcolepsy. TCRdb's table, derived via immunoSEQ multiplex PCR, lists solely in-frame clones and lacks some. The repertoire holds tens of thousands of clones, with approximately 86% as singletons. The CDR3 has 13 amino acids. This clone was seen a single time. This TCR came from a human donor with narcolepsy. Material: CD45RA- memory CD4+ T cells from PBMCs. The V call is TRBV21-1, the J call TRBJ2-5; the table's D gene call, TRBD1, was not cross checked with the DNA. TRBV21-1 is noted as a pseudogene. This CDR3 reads CASDQAMQETQYF. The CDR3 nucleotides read TGTGCCAGCGATCAGGCGATGCAAGAGACCCAGTACTTC.